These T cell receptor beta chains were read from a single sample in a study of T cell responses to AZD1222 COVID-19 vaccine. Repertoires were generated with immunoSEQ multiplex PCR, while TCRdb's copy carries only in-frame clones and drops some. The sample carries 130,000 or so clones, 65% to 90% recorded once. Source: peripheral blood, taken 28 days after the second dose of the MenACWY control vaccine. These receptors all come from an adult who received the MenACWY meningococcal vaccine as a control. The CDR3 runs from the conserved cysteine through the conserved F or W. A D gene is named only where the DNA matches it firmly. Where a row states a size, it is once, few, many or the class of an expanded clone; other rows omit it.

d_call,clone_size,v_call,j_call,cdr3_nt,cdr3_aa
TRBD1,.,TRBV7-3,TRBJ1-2,TGTGCCAGCAGCCCGACAGGGACTCACTATGGCTACACCTTC,CASSPTGTHYGYTF
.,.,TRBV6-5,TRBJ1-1,TGTGCCAGCAGTTCCCTGCGGGGCGCCACTGAAGCTTTCTTT,CASSSLRGATEAFF
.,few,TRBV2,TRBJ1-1,TGTGCCAGCAAGACGTCGACAGCGAACACTGAAGCTTTCTTT,CASKTSTANTEAFF
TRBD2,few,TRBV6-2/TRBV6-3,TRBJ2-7,TGTGCCAGCAGTTCCCGCCTAGCGGGAAGGTACGAGCAGTACTTC,CASSSRLAGRYEQYF
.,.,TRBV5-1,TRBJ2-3,TGCGCCAGCAGCTTGGCCGGGGCTGGCACAGATACGCAGTATTTT,CASSLAGAGTDTQYF
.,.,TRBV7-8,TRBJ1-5,TGTGCCAGCAGCTGGGCTATGGGCCTCAATCAGCCCCAGCATTTT,CASSWAMGLNQPQHF
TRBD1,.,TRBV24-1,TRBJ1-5,TGTGCCACCAGTGAGGGGGACAGTACGGGCAATCAGCCCCAGCATTTT,CATSEGDSTGNQPQHF
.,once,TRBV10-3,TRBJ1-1,TGTGCCATCAGTGCCTCAGGGGTGAACACTGAAGCTTTCTTT,CAISASGVNTEAFF
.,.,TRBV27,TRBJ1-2,TGTGCCAGCAGTTCCCTCAGCCTAGGGGACTACTATGGCTACACCTTC,CASSSLSLGDYYGYTF
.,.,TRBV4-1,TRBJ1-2,TGCGCCAGCAGCCAAACAGCGTTGAACTATGGCTACACCTTC,CASSQTALNYGYTF
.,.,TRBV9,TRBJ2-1,TGTGCCAGCAGCGTCACCGCAGGGGCCCACAATGAGCAGTTCTTC,CASSVTAGAHNEQFF
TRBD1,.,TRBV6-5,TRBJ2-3,TGTGCCAGCAGTTCCCGGGACAGGTTCACAGATACGCAGTATTTT,CASSSRDRFTDTQYF
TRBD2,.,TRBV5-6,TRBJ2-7,TGTGCCAGCAGCTGGCCCGGGGAGGGTGGCCACGAGCAGTACTTC,CASSWPGEGGHEQYF
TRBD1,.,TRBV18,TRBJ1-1,TGTGCCAGCTCACCGTTACAGGGGGCCATCACTGAAGCTTTCTTT,CASSPLQGAITEAFF
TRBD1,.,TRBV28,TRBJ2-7,TGTGCCAGCAGTTTAGACGGGACAGGGAAAGGCGAGCAGTACTTC,CASSLDGTGKGEQYF
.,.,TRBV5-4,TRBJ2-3,TGTGCCAGCAGCTTTTCAACTAAGTCGTATTTT,CASSFSTKSYF
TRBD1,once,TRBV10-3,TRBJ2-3,TGTGCCATCAGTGTGGGGACAGGGGCCGCAGATACGCAGTATTTT,CAISVGTGAADTQYF
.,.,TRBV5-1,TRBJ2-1,TGCGCCAGCACCGATGGACCGACCTACTACAATGAGCAGTTCTTC,CASTDGPTYYNEQFF
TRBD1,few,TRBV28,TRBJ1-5,TGTGCCAGCAGATACAGGGGGTCGTCTCAGCCCCAGCATTTT,CASRYRGSSQPQHF
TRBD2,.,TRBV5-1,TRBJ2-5,TGCGCCAGCAGCCTTCGACTAGCGGGGATGGAGACCCAGTACTTC,CASSLRLAGMETQYF
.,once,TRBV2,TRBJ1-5,TGTGCCAGCAGATCGTCTTACGATCAGCCCCAGCATTTT,CASRSSYDQPQHF
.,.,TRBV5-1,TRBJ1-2,TGCGCCAGCAGCTTGGGTGGCGCTTCGGATGGCTACACCTTC,CASSLGGASDGYTF
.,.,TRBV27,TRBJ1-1,TGTGCCAGCAGTAGGACCCCGGGGAGAGAAGCTTTCTTT,CASSRTPGREAFF
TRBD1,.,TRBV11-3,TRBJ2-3,TGTGCCAGCAGCTTAGGGGACAGGGGGCAAGATACGCAGTATTTT,CASSLGDRGQDTQYF
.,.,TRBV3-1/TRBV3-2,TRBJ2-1,TGTGCCAGCAGCCAAGATGGGGGCTCCTACAATGAGCAGTTCTTC,CASSQDGGSYNEQFF
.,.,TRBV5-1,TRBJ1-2,TGCGCCAGCAGCCCGGAGATAAACTATGGCTACACCTTC,CASSPEINYGYTF
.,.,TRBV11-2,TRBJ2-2,TGTGCCAGCAGCTTAGTCGACACCGGGGAGCTGTTTTTT,CASSLVDTGELFF
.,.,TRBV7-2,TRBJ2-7,TGTGCCAGCAGCGACCACCCTACAGGGGAGGGGCAGTACTTC,CASSDHPTGEGQYF
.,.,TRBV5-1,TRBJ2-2,TGCGCCAGCAGAGGGACGGAGACAGCTACCGGGGAGCTGTTTTTT,CASRGTETATGELFF
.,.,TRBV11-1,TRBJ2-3,TGTGCCAGCGGGGTCGGCGACGGTACGCAGTATTTT,CASGVGDGTQYF
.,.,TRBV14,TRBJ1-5,TGTGCAACGAGACATCCCGCGGAAGGGGGTTTCCAGCATTTT,CATRHPAEGGFQHF
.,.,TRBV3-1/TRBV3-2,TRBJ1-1,TGTGCCAGCAGCCACCCGGGAGCTGAAGCTTTCTTT,CASSHPGAEAFF
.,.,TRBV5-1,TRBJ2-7,TGCGCCAGCAGCTTGGTTTCCGCTTCCTACGAGCAGTACTTC,CASSLVSASYEQYF
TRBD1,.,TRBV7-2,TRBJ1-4,TGTGCCAGCAGCAGACAGGGGGCGACGACTAATGAAAAACTGTTTTTT,CASSRQGATTNEKLFF
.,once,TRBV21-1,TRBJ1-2,TGTGCCAGCAGCCCTCGGGACAGGGGGGTCTATGGCTACACCTTC,CASSPRDRGVYGYTF